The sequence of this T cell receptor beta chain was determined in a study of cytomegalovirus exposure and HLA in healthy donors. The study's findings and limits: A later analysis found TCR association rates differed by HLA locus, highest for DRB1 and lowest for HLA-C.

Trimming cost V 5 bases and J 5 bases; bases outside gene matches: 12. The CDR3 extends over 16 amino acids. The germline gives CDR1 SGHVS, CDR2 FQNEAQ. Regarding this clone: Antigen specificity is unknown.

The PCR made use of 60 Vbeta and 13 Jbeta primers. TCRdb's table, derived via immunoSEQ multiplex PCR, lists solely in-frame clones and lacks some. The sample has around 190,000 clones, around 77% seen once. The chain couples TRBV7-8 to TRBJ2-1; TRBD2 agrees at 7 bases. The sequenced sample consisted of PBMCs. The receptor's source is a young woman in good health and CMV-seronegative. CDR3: CASSTLAVGTDNEQFF. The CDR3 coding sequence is TGTGCCAGCAGCACGCTAGCGGTCGGGACTGACAATGAGCAGTTCTTC.